The present T cell receptor (beta chain) was sequenced within a study of cytomegalovirus exposure and HLA in healthy donors. Assay used: immunoSEQ multiplex PCR; TCRdb lists only in-frame clones, some missing. The sample has about 170,000 clones, about 89% seen once. The length of the CDR3 is 15 residues. Trimming took 0 bases from V and 4 from J; bases not matched to a gene: 5. Germline CDR1 and CDR2: MGHRA and YSYEKL. Sequencing was done on a sample of PBMCs. The chain recombines TRBV4-1 with TRBJ2-7, with 8 bases aligning to TRBD1. The TCR originated in a man younger than 30 in good health and CMV-seropositive. The CDR3 spells CASSQDPGGPYEQYF. CDR3 DNA: TGCGCCAGCAGCCAAGATCCAGGGGGCCCTTACGAGCAGTACTTC.